A single T cell receptor (beta chain) is shown here with its context. Clones were read by immunoSEQ multiplex PCR, and TCRdb kept only the in-frame ones, dropping some. The sample lists around 76,000 clones, 90% to 95% seen once, with about a fifth in the top ten. The CDR3 extends over 13 amino acids. CDR1 and CDR2 from the germline V gene are SEHNR and FQNEAQ (reference sequence). V shed 11 bases and J shed 5 bases, with 15 bases lying between them. The data were taken from a study of OX40 agonist ivuxolimab in advanced cancers. Looking at the study overall: Dosing consisted of intravenous ivuxolimab at 0.01 to 10 mg/kg every 2 weeks.

Patients who had autoimmune disease history or got systemic immunosuppression were left out. Sequenced here: CD4+ or CD8+ T cells sorted from blood, sampled in a trial of the OX40 agonist ivuxolimab. The receptor was derived from an adult with an advanced solid tumor such as melanoma, head and neck, liver or kidney cancer. This sequence joins TRBV7-9 and TRBJ2-2; D uncertain. CDR3 coding DNA: TGTGCCCCAGTCCTAGTCAATACCGGGGAGCTGTTTTTT. The encoded protein is CAPVLVNTGELFF.